These 19 T cell receptor beta chains came from one sample sequenced in a study. One entry per CDR3 protein, called by TCRdb with MiXCR from the RT-PCR reads. This sample has 650,000 to 800,000 distinct CDR3 sequences, with more than 13% found just once. Source material: memory CD4+ T cells from blood. Every receptor here comes from a female donor in good health, serving as a healthy control.

There are a few counts of this clonotype. CDR3 sequence (DNA): TGTGCCAGCAGTTTTGATGGGTTCTACGAGCAGTACTTC. Protein: CASSFDGFYEQYF. The chain employs TRBV27 and TRBJ2-7; unclear D gene. There are 13 residues in the CDR3. Deletions cut 3 bases from V and 3 bases from J, with 9 bases between. Germline assignment: CDR1 MNHEY and CDR2 SMNVEV (reference sequence).

This clonotype was seen ten or more times. The genes are TRBV6-2 or TRBV6-3 and TRBJ2-5; tentatively, D is TRBD2 (5 bases). Trimming removed 5 bases at V and 2 bases at J, with 24 bases between. Germline CDR1 reads MNHEY; CDR2 reads SVGEGT. CDR3 length equals 18 residues. As DNA, the CDR3 is TGTGCCAGCAGTACGAGATCTCCCGGGATCGGGAAACAAGAGACCCAGTACTTC. Translation: CASSTRSPGIGKQETQYF.

This clonotype has ten or more counts. The rearrangement joins TRBV12-3 or TRBV12-4 to TRBJ2-6, with 9 nucleotides matching TRBD1. The junction had 7 bases not matched to a gene; V was cut back by 5 bases and J by 2 bases. The CDR3 is 17 amino acids. CDR3 residues: CASSPGTGRAGANVLTF. CDR3 sequence (DNA): TGTGCCAGCAGTCCCGGGACAGGGAGGGCTGGGGCCAACGTCCTGACTTTC.

With respect to this clonotype: One end of the junction fails to match germline, which may point to a read error. This chain uses TRBV12-3 or TRBV12-4 with TRBJ2-1; 11 nucleotides align to TRBD2. The CDR3 has 15 amino acids. The chain's CDR3 is CASSLGLAGYNDQFF. The CDR3 region has the DNA TGTGCCAGCAGTTTAGGACTAGCGGGGTACAATGATCAGTTCTTC.

V gene TRBV18 combines with J gene TRBJ2-7; the D gene could be TRBD1 or TRBD2 (5 bases each). The germline CDR1 and CDR2 sequences are KGHSH and LQKENI. Trimming stripped 5 bases from V and 0 bases from J, with 14 bases between. The CDR3 spans 15 residues. The CDR3 reads CASSLGVRDSYEQYF. In nucleotides, the CDR3 is TGTGCCAGCTCATTGGGGGTAAGGGACTCCTACGAGCAGTACTTC.

The CDR3 here is CSVRQGNTEAFF. The CDR3 DNA reads as TGCAGCGTCCGACAGGGGAACACTGAAGCTTTCTTT. The chain has TRBV29-1 and TRBJ1-1; 7 bases are a match to TRBD1. V lost 6 bases to trimming and J lost 1 base; unmatched junction nucleotides: 2. This CDR3 is 12 amino acids long. In germline, CDR1 is SQVTM, CDR2 ANQGSEA.

This clonotype was seen only a few times. The CDR3 sequence is CASSRDLSVQLGTGELFF. CDR3 DNA sequence: TGTGCCAGCAGCCGCGATCTTAGTGTACAGCTCGGCACCGGGGAGCTGTTTTTT. This sequence joins TRBV7-2 and TRBJ2-2; the D is unclear. V was pared by 5 bases and J by 4 bases, with 23 bases between. Germline V gene sequence: CDR1 SGHTA, CDR2 FQGNSA. This CDR3 comprises 18 residues.

The chain joins TRBV27 to TRBJ1-1; maybe TRBD1 (6 bases). The CDR3 contains 15 residues. Germline assignment: CDR1 MNHEY and CDR2 SMNVEV (reference sequence). V dropped 4 bases and J dropped 1 base, with 13 bases sitting between them. CDR3 in amino acids: CASSSHGGGNTEAFF. CDR3 nucleotides: TGTGCCAGCAGTTCCCACGGGGGCGGGAACACTGAAGCTTTCTTT.

This clonotype has ten or more counts. The chain couples TRBV20-1 to TRBJ2-1; D is possibly TRBD2 (5 bases). Germline V gene lookup returns CDR1 DFQATT and CDR2 SNEGSKA (reference sequence). The V end was cut by 4 bases, the J end by 8 bases, with 15 bases between. CDR3 length: 13 residues. DNA of the CDR3: TGCAGTGCTATAAGTACTAGTGACGATGAGCAGTTCTTC. Translated: CSAISTSDDEQFF.

In its sample, this clonotype was seen a few times. The chain uses TRBV9 and TRBJ2-1; D is uncertain. Germline CDR1 SGDLS, CDR2 YYNGEE. The CDR3 is 16 amino acids. The V end was cut by 0 bases, the J end by 1 base, with 11 bases between. CDR3 amino acids: CASSVELGPSYNEQFF. Here the CDR3 DNA reads TGTGCCAGCAGCGTAGAACTGGGTCCTTCCTACAATGAGCAGTTCTTC.

This rearrangement joins TRBV28 to TRBJ1-6; TRBD1 matches 7 bases. Germline assignment: CDR1 MDHEN and CDR2 SYDVKM. The CDR3 spans 16 residues. J lost 9 bases, V lost 6 bases, and 14 bases had no gene match. CDR3 in DNA: TGTGCCAGCAGCTTCGCATCCGGGACAGAAGCTTCACCCCTCCACTTT. This translates into CASSFASGTEASPLHF.

This clonotype has more than one count but fewer than ten. The genes are TRBV28 and TRBJ2-1; 9 nucleotides agree with TRBD1. V dropped 6 bases and J dropped 4; count of bases not matched to a gene: 10. The CDR3 has 16 residues. CDR1 and CDR2 from the germline V gene are MDHEN and SYDVKM. The CDR3 protein is CASSSPGQGLYNEQFF. The CDR3 DNA reads as TGTGCCAGCAGCTCCCCGGGACAGGGCCTATACAATGAGCAGTTCTTC.

This clonotype was detected many times. A junction boundary mismatches the germline segment, possibly from a read error. The rearrangement joins TRBV7-7 to TRBJ2-2; 8 bases are a match to TRBD1. CDR3 length: 15 amino acids. Germline V CDR1 and CDR2: SSHAT, FNYEAQ (reference sequence). The CDR3 loop is CASSRTGGNTGELFF. CDR3 nucleotide sequence: TGTGCTAGCAGCCGTACAGGGGGAAACACCGGGGAGCTGTTTTTT.

This clonotype has just a few counts. The V gene is TRBV18, the J gene TRBJ1-1; D is perhaps TRBD1 (5 bases). Trimming left V 3 bases short and J 3 bases short, with 11 bases between. This CDR3 is built from 14 residues. Germline CDR1 reads KGHSH; CDR2 reads LQKENI. CDR3 nucleotides: TGTGCCAGCTCACCTACGACCAGGGACACTGAAGCTTTCTTT. Its translation is CASSPTTRDTEAFF.

This sequence joins TRBV7-2 and TRBJ2-2, with a possible D match to TRBD1 (7 bases). V shed 2 bases and J shed 10 bases, with 32 bases lying between them. CDR3 length: 20 amino acids. Germline CDR1 and CDR2: SGHTA and FQGNSA. CDR3 region: CASSLPQLRRQGGDWEELFF. CDR3 bases: TGTGCCAGCAGCTTACCCCAACTCCGACGACAGGGAGGTGACTGGGAGGAGCTGTTTTTT.

This rearrangement joins TRBV24-1 to TRBJ2-3, with D possibly TRBD1 on 8 matching bases. This CDR3 is 16 amino acids long. V dropped 1 base and J dropped 2 bases, with 12 bases sitting between them. Germline V lookup: CDR1 KGHDR, CDR2 SFDVKD. This CDR3 reads CATSDLQGGITDTQYF. DNA for the CDR3: TGTGCCACCAGTGATTTACAGGGGGGGATCACAGATACGCAGTATTTT.

With regard to this clonotype: An end of the junction does not agree with germline; a read error may underlie this. This sequence joins TRBV11-2 and TRBJ2-3, with D perhaps TRBD1 or TRBD2 (6 bases each). The germline gives CDR1 SGHAT, CDR2 FQNNGV. The CDR3 spans 13 residues. CDR3 sequence: CASSLVEGERTFF. As DNA, the CDR3 is TGTGCCAGCAGCTTAGTGGAGGGGGAGCGGACCTTTTTT.

This clonotype was recorded a few times. The gene calls are TRBV20-1 and TRBJ2-5; D remains ambiguous. Germline V gene sequence: CDR1 DFQATT, CDR2 SNEGSKA (reference sequence). The CDR3 extends over 13 amino acids. Trimming pared 4 bases from V and 4 bases from J, leaving 13 bases between. The CDR3 reads CSAILGMGETQYF. The CDR3 DNA reads TGCAGTGCTATCCTCGGAATGGGAGAGACCCAGTACTTC.

This clonotype was counted only a few times. The CDR3 DNA is TGCGCCAGCAGCTTGTTCGGCGGACTAGCGGGAGACACCGGGGAGCTGTTTTTT. This gives the protein CASSLFGGLAGDTGELFF. This sequence joins TRBV5-1 and TRBJ2-2; 13 positions match TRBD2. In germline, CDR1 is SGHRS, CDR2 YFSETQ. Trimming cost V 1 base and J 3 bases; bases outside gene matches: 6. The length of the CDR3 is 18 residues.